This T cell receptor (beta chain) emerged from a study of PD-L1 blockade in urothelial cancer. Study-wide context: Analyses were performed on blood at 3 weeks after treatment start (the second dose) and at 6 weeks.

Synthetic TCR analog templates were spiked into all PCRs individually. The table came from immunoSEQ multiplex PCR; TCRdb's copy has only in-frame clones and leaves some out. The sample contains 90,000 to 120,000 clones, approximately 85% of which appear only once. V lost 0 bases and J lost 4, with 9 bases in between. CDR1 is SGHDN and CDR2 is FVKESK in the germline V gene. The CDR3 length is 14 residues. The specimen was PBMCs, collected around atezolizumab (anti-PD-L1) treatment. The sequence derives from a man between 50 and 59 years old with urothelial cancer. The rearrangement joins TRBV14 to TRBJ1-2; TRBD1 might be the D (5 bases). CDR3 protein: CASSQDKQAYGYTF. The CDR3 DNA reads as TGTGCCAGCAGCCAAGATAAACAGGCCTATGGCTACACCTTC.